Included here is one T cell receptor beta chain sequence, with context. Healthy Caucasian individuals from Russia aged 6 to 90 served as donors. Each sample provided at least 5 micrograms of extracted total RNA. Primed by a sample-barcoded 5' primer and a J-beta primer mix, a second PCR proceeded for roughly 7 to 12 cycles. Every cDNA molecule carried a tag from a template-switch adaptor bearing 12 random nucleotides. One entry per CDR3 protein, called by TCRdb with MiXCR from the 5' RACE reads. Here the sample spans fewer than 1 million distinct CDR3 sequences, under 45% being singletons. These data come from a study of blood T cells in healthy people across ages. From germline, CDR1 is LGHNA and CDR2 YSLEER. Germline trimming cut 1 base from V and 0 bases from J; bases unmatched to any gene: 10. The CDR3 contains 18 residues.

Material for sequencing was blood. The receptor's source is a man aged 60-69 years in good health. The chain combines TRBV4-3 with TRBJ2-7; TRBD2 matches at 9 bases. CDR3 nucleotide sequence: TGCGCCAGCAGCCAAGGAGCTCGAGCGGGGGGCCTCTCCTACGAGCAGTACTTC. Protein: CASSQGARAGGLSYEQYF.